A single sample is the source of the 18 T cell receptor beta chains below, sequenced in a study of T-cell memory formation after mild COVID-19. TCRdb called the 5' RACE reads again in MiXCR, with one record for every CDR3 protein. The repertoire has fewer than 200,000 distinct CDR3 sequences, roughly 13% of them found once; the top ten carry 2.5% to 3.5%. Sequenced sample: PBMCs or a T cell subset sorted from them (not recorded which). The receptors originated from a man aged 18 to 29 who had mild COVID-19 (a few samples of this study predate the infection). Cell type and time point are not known.

This chain uses TRBV12-3 or TRBV12-4 with TRBJ2-7; D possibly corresponds to TRBD1 (5 bases). Deletions cut 8 bases from V and 7 bases from J, with 15 bases between. The CDR3 sequence is 12 residues long. The CDR3 region is CASVLGTGEQYF. The CDR3 DNA follows: TGTGCCAGCGTCCTCGGAACAGGAGAGCAGTACTTC.

V usage is TRBV4-1 and J usage is TRBJ2-7, with TRBD1 matching 9 bases. The CDR3 covers 14 residues. The V gene end was trimmed by 2 bases and the J gene end by 4 bases; junction bases not matched to a gene: 3. The germline V gene has CDR1 MGHRA and CDR2 YSYEKL. In nucleotides, the CDR3 is TGCGCCAGCAGCCAATCCGGGACAGGGTACGAGCAGTACTTC. Translated: CASSQSGTGYEQYF.

This chain uses TRBV5-1 with TRBJ1-4; 8 bases are shared with TRBD1. J gave up 3 bases and V 5 bases, and 6 bases lay outside the gene matches. Germline CDR1 is SGHRS and CDR2 is YFSETQ. The CDR3 runs 15 residues. CDR3 sequence: CASRRTGLPNEKLFF. The CDR3 region has the DNA TGCGCCAGCAGGAGGACAGGGCTGCCTAATGAAAAACTGTTTTTT.

This chain connects TRBV6-5 to TRBJ2-3; a weak D match, TRBD2 (7 bases). V dropped 5 bases and J dropped 4 bases, with 16 bases sitting between them. The CDR3 length is 15 residues. Germline loops: CDR1 MNHEY, CDR2 SVGAGI. CDR3 bases: TGTGCCAGCAGTGGTAGGGGGGGTATCGCAGATACGCAGTATTTT. Residues: CASSGRGGIADTQYF.

This clonotype was seen a handful of times. The chain recombines TRBV10-3 with TRBJ1-1; D remains unclear. The germline V gene has CDR1 ENHRY and CDR2 SYGVKD. Trimming shortened V by 2 bases and J by 10 bases, and 8 bases separated the two germline ends. This CDR3 comprises 11 residues. As DNA, the CDR3 is TGTGCCATCAGTGAGGGTTTTGGAGCTTTCTTT. Amino acid sequence: CAISEGFGAFF.

The chain joins TRBV5-8 to TRBJ1-5; D is undetermined. V was shortened by 2 bases and J by 4 bases, with 10 bases between the two germline ends. This CDR3 comprises 14 residues. Germline CDR1 and CDR2: SGHTS and YDEGEE. DNA for the CDR3: TGTGCCAGCAGCTTTTTTCGAGATAATCAGCCCCAGCATTTT. It yields the protein CASSFFRDNQPQHF.

CDR3 region: CASSYSGTPVNEQFF. The CDR3 nucleotides are TGTGCCAGCAGTTACTCTGGGACGCCTGTAAATGAGCAGTTCTTC. The chain employs TRBV6-5 and TRBJ2-1; D may match TRBD1 or TRBD2 (5 bases each). The germline V gene has CDR1 MNHEY and CDR2 SVGAGI. V was shortened by 0 bases and J by 7 bases, with 13 bases between the two germline ends. This CDR3 comprises 15 residues.

In the case of this clonotype: A read error may produce the germline difference seen at one junction end. V and J are TRBV7-2 and TRBJ2-3; either TRBD1 or TRBD2 may supply D (6 bases each). Germline lookup yields CDR1 SGHTA and CDR2 FQGNSA. The CDR3 contains 15 residues. In nucleotides, the CDR3 is TGTGCCAGCAGCCAAGGAAGGGGGGACACAGAGACGCAGTATTTT. It yields the protein CASSQGRGDTETQYF.

V gene TRBV5-1 combines with J gene TRBJ1-1, with D unresolved. CDR3 length: 12 residues. Deletions cut 0 bases from V and 12 bases from J, with 12 bases between. CDR1 and CDR2 (germline): SGHRS, YFSETQ. CDR3 region: CASSLENQKPFF. DNA of the CDR3: TGCGCCAGCAGCTTGGAAAATCAGAAGCCTTTCTTT.

The sample holds a few counts of this clonotype. The chain couples TRBV15 to TRBJ1-2, with D tentatively TRBD1 (6 bases). Looked up from germline, CDR1 is LNHNV and CDR2 is YYDKDF (reference sequence). Trimming removed 0 bases from V and 6 bases from J, with 11 bases in between. The CDR3 consists of 14 residues. The CDR3 nucleotides read TGTGCCACCAGCAGAGATCGGGGGCTTGATGGCTACACCTTC. It specifies CATSRDRGLDGYTF.

This clonotype was observed many times. The J gene is TRBJ2-1, the V gene TRBV2; weak D call: TRBD2 (6 bases). V was clipped by 3 bases and J by 4 bases, with 13 bases between them. The CDR3 loop spans 15 amino acids. Germline V gene sequence: CDR1 SNHLY, CDR2 FYNNEI. CDR3 sequence: CASSELTSPYNEQFF. CDR3 coding DNA: TGTGCCAGCAGTGAGTTAACTAGCCCGTACAATGAGCAGTTCTTC.

The table lists this clonotype with a few counts. The V call is TRBV7-9, the J call TRBJ1-6; 12 nucleotides line up with TRBD1. Trimming removed 3 bases from V and 16 bases from J; junction bases left unmatched: 7. The CDR3 is 14 residues long. Looked up from germline, CDR1 is SEHNR and CDR2 is FQNEAQ (reference sequence). This chain's CDR3 is CASSFPGQGAPLHF. CDR3 nucleotides: TGTGCCAGCAGCTTTCCGGGACAGGGGGCCCCGCTCCACTTT.

The chain carries TRBV9 and TRBJ2-5, with D perhaps given as TRBD1 or TRBD2 (6 bases each). V shed 4 bases and J shed 1 base, with 14 bases lying between them. Germline V gene sequence: CDR1 SGDLS, CDR2 YYNGEE. This CDR3 is built from 15 residues. The CDR3 reads CASSPRDKFQETQYF. The CDR3 DNA follows: TGTGCCAGCAGCCCGCGGGACAAATTCCAAGAGACCCAGTACTTC.

The genes are TRBV11-2 and TRBJ2-7, with D perhaps matching TRBD1 (6 bases). The CDR3 is made up of 17 amino acids. The germline V gene has CDR1 SGHAT and CDR2 FQNNGV. The ends were cut back, 1 base at V and 2 bases at J, with 18 bases in the middle. CDR3 nucleotides: TGTGCCAGCAGCTTAGGGGGATATACAGGGATTCCCTACGAGCAGTACTTC. It translates to CASSLGGYTGIPYEQYF. Combining the CDR3 with reference TRBV11-2 and TRBJ2-7 gives the whole variable domain EAGVAQSPRYKIIEKRQSVAFWCNPISGHATLYWYQQILGQGPKLLIQFQNNGVVDDSQLPKDRFSAERLKGVDSTLKIQPAKLEDSAVYLCASSLGGYTGIPYEQYFGPGTRLTVT.

Only a few counts were recorded for this clonotype. The V call is TRBV24-1, the J call TRBJ2-3; 7 bases map to TRBD1. Germline loops: CDR1 KGHDR, CDR2 SFDVKD. This CDR3 is built from 17 residues. Trimming removed 4 bases from V and 6 bases from J; junction bases left unmatched: 15. The DNA of the CDR3 is TGTGCCACCAGTGACAGCAAGGACAGGACAGTATCCGATACGCAGTATTTT. Translated, it gives CATSDSKDRTVSDTQYF.

This clonotype was picked up many times. V usage is TRBV7-9 and J usage is TRBJ2-7; 7 bases line up with TRBD2. Germline-derived CDR1 and CDR2 are SEHNR and FQNEAQ (reference sequence). V was clipped by 11 bases and J by 3 bases; unmatched bases: 10. The CDR3 spans 13 residues. CDR3 amino acids: CAVRTGRGYEQYF. CDR3 DNA: TGTGCCGTCCGTACGGGGAGGGGCTACGAGCAGTACTTC.

The V gene is TRBV7-3, the J gene TRBJ2-7, with D perhaps TRBD1 or TRBD2 (5 bases each). Trimming left V 5 bases short and J 2 bases short, with 16 bases between. The CDR3 is 15 amino acids. Per germline, CDR1 SGHTA and CDR2 FQGTGA. Here the CDR3 DNA reads TGTGCCAGCAGCCGATCCGGGACCCAGACCTACGAGCAGTACTTC. This sequence encodes CASSRSGTQTYEQYF.

The chain couples TRBV24-1 to TRBJ2-5; 9 bases align to TRBD1. V dropped 3 bases and J dropped 5; count of bases not matched to a gene: 3. The CDR3 is 14 amino acids. Germline CDR1 is KGHDR and CDR2 is SFDVKD. The CDR3 DNA reads TGTGCCACCAGTGATACAGGGGGCTGGGAGACCCAGTACTTC. Its translation: CATSDTGGWETQYF.